The clone carrying this T cell receptor beta chain showed up just once. The antigen remains unidentified. The data stem from a study of cytomegalovirus exposure and HLA in healthy donors. Nominally healthy donors were sampled, though unrecorded immune exposures were likely. Broader study findings: TCR beta chains associated with HLA were, in a later analysis, more clonally expanded than equally common others. Under in vitro conditions, three CMV-associated chains were confirmed as specific for CMV antigens.

Primers included in the PCR were 60 Vbeta and 13 Jbeta primers. The table came from immunoSEQ multiplex PCR; TCRdb's copy has only in-frame clones and leaves some out. The repertoire holds 90,000 or so clones, around four fifths seen once, with 3% to 4% in the top ten. The junction had 16 bases not matched to a gene; V was cut back by 1 base and J by 5 bases. Germline V gene sequence: CDR1 LNHDA, CDR2 SQIVND (reference sequence). The length of the CDR3 is 19 residues. The source of this sequence is a man aged 25 to 40 in good health and CMV-seropositive. The sample taken for sequencing was PBMCs. The chain uses TRBV19 and TRBJ1-4; 7 nucleotides agree with TRBD1. The CDR3 DNA follows: TGTGCCAGTAGTATAGGAGTGCGAGTAGGGGGCGCAGGGAATGAAAAACTGTTTTTT. It encodes CASSIGVRVGGAGNEKLFF.